Each of the 6 T cell receptor beta chains below was sequenced from the same sample in a study of shared T cell receptors in the human thymus. The method was immunoSEQ multiplex PCR; TCRdb's version includes in-frame clones alone and lacks a portion of them. Of roughly 710,000 clones listed, 70% to 90% are singletons. The same data also went into a second study, on human thymus T cells.

The sequencing input was thymocytes. Receptor source: a girl in the first two years of life with a congenital heart defect.

CDR3 sequence (DNA): TGCGCCAGCAGCCCCTCCCGGGCACCAGGGAACAAGAACACTGAAGCTTTCTTT. Its protein product is CASSPSRAPGNKNTEAFF. The chain is built from TRBV4-1 and TRBJ1-1; D perhaps matches TRBD1 (5 bases). Trimming shortened V by 4 bases and J by 1 base, and 22 bases separated the two germline ends. CDR1 and CDR2 (germline): MGHRA, YSYEKL. The CDR3 has 18 amino acids.

With regard to this clone: One end of the junction does not line up with germline, which may come from a read error. This rearrangement joins TRBV2 to TRBJ2-7; possibly TRBD1 for D (6 bases). Germline V lookup: CDR1 SNHLY, CDR2 FYNNEI. The CDR3 covers 11 residues. The CDR3 nucleotides read TGTGCCAGCAGTGGGGAATGGGGGCCGACTTTC. Protein product: CASSGEWGPTF.

This chain joins TRBV4-1 and TRBJ1-6; D uncertain. The CDR3 has 14 amino acids. The V gene's germline CDR1 is MGHRA and CDR2 YSYEKL. The germline V and J ends were trimmed by 3 bases and 7 bases, with 10 bases remaining between them. DNA of the CDR3: TGCGCCAGCAGCCACCCCTTCCTCAATTCACCCCTCCACTTT. Protein sequence: CASSHPFLNSPLHF.

The chain has TRBV12-5 and TRBJ2-1, with 7 bases lining up with TRBD1. From germline, CDR1 is LGHNT and CDR2 FRNRAP. With 1 base clipped from V and 6 bases from J, the junction kept 12 bases outside the gene matches. This CDR3 has 17 residues. This CDR3 is CASGLALQGSWVNEQFF. CDR3 DNA: TGTGCTAGTGGTTTGGCCCTACAGGGGTCATGGGTCAATGAGCAGTTCTTC.

This sequence joins TRBV6-6 and TRBJ1-1; perhaps TRBD1 as D (6 bases). CDR3 length equals 13 residues. CDR1 MNHNY and CDR2 SVGAGI come from the germline V gene (reference sequence). V was trimmed by 7 bases and J by 1 base, leaving 10 bases between them. CDR3 sequence (DNA): TGTGCCAGCATGGACAGCCGGAACACTGAAGCTTTCTTT. Its translation: CASMDSRNTEAFF.

The chain joins TRBV11-2 to TRBJ1-6; a possible D gene is TRBD1 (5 bases). This CDR3 is 18 amino acids long. Germline V gene data show CDR1 as SGHAT and CDR2 as FQNNGV. V was cut by 5 bases and J by 0 bases, with 17 bases left in between. The DNA for the CDR3 is TGTGCCAGCAGCCACCCTTGGGACGGGAGCTCCTATAATTCACCCCTCCACTTT. It encodes CASSHPWDGSSYNSPLHF.